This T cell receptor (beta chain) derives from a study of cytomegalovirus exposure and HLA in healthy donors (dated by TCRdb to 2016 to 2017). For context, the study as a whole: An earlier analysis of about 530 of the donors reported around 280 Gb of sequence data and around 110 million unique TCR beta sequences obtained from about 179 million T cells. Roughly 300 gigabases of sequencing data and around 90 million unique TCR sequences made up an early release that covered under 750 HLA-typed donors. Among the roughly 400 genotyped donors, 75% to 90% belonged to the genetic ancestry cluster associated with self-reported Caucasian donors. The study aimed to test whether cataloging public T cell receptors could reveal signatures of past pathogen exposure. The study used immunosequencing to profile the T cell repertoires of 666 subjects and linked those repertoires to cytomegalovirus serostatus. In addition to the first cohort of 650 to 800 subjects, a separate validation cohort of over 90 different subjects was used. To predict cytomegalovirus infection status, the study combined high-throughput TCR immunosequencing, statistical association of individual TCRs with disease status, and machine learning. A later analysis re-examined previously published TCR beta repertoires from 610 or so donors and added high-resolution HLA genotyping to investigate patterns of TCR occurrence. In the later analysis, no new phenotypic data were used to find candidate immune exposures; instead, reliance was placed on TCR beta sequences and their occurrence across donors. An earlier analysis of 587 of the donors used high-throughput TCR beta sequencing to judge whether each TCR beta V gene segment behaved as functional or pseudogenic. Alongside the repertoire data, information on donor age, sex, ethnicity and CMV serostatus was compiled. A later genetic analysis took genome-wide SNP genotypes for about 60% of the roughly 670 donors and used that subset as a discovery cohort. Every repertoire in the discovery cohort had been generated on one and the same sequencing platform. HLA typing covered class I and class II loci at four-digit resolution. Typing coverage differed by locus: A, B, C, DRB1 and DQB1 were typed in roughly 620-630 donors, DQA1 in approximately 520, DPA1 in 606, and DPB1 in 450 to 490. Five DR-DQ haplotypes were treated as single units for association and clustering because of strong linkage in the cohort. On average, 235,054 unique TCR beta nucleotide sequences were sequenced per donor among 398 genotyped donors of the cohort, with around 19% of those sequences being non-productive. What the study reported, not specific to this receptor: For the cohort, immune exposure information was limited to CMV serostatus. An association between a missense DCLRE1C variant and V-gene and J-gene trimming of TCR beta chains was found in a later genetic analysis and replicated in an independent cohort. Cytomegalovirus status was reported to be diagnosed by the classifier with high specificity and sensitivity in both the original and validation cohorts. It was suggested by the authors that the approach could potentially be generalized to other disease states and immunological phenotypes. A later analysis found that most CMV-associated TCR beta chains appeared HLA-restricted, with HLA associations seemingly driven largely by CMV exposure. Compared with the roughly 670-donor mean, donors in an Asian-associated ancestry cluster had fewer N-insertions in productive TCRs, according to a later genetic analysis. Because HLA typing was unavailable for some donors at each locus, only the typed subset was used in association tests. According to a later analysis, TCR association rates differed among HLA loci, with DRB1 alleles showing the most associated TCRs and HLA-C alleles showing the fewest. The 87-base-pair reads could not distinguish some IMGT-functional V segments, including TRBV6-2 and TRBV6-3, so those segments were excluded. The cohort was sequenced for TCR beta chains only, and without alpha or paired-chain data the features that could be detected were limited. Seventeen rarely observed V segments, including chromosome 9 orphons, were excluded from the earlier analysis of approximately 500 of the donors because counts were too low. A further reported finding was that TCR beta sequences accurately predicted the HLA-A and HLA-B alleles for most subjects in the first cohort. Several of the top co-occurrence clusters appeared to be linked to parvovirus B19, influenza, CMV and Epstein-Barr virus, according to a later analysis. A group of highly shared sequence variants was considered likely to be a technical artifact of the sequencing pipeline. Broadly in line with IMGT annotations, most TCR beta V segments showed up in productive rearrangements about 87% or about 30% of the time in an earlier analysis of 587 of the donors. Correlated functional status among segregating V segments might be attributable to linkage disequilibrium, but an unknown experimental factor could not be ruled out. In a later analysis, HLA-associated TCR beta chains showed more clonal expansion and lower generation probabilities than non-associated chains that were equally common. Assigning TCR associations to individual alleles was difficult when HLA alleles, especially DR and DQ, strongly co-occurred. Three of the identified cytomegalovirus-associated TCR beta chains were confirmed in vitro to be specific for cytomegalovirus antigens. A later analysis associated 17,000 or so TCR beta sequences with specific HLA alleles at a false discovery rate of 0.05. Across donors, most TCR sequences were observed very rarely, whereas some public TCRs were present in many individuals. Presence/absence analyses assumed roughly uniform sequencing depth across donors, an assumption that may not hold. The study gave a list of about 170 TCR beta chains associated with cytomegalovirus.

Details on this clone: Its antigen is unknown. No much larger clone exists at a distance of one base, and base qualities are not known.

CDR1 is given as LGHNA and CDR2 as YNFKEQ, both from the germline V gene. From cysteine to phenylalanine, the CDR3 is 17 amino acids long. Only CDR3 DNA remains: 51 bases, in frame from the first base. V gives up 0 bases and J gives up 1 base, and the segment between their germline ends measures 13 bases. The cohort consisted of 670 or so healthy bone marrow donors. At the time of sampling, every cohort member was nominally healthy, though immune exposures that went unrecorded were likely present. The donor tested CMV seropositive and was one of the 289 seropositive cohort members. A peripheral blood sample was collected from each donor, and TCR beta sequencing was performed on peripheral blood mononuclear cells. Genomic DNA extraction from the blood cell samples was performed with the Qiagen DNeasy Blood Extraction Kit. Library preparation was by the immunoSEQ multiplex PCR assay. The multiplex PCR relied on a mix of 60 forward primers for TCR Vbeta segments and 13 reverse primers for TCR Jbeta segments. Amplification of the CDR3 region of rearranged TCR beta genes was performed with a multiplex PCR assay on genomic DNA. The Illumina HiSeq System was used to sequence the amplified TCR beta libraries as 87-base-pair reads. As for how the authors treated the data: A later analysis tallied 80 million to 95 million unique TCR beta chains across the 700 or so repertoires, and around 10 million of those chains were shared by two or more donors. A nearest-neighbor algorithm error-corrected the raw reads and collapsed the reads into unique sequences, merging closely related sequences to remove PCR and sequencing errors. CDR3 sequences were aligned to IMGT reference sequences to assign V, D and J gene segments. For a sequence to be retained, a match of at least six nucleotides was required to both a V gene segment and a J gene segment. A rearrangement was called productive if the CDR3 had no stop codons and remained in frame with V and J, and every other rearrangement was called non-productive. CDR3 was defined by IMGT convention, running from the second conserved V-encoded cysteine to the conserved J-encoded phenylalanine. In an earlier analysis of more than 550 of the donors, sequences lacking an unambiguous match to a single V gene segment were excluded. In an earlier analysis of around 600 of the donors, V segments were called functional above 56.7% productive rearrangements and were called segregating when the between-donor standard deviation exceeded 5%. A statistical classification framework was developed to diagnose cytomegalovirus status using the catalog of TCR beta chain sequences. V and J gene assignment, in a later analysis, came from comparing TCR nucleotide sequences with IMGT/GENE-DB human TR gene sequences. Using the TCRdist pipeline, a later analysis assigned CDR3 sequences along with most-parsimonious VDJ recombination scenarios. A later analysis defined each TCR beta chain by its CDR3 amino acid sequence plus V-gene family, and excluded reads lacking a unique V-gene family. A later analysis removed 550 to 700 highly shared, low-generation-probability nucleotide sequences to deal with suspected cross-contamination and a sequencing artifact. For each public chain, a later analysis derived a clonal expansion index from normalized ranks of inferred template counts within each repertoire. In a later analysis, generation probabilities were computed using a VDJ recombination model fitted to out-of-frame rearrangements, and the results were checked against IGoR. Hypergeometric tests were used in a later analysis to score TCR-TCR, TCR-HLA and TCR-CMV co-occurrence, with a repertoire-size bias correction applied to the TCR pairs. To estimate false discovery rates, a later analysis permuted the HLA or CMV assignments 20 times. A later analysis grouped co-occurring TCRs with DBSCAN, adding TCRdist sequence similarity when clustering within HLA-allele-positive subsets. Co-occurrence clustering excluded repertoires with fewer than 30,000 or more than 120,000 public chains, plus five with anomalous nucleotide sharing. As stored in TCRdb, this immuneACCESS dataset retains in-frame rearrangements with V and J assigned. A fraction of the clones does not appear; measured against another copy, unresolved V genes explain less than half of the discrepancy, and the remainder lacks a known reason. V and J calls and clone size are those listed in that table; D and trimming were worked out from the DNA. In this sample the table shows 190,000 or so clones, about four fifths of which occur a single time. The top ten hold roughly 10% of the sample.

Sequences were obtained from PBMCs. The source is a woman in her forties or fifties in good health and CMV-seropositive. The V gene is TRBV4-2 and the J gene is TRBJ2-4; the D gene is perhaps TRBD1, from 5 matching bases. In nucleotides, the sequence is TGTGCCAGCAGCCAAGAAGTTCGCAGGGTCGCCAAAAACATTCAGTACTTC. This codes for CASSQEVRRVAKNIQYF.